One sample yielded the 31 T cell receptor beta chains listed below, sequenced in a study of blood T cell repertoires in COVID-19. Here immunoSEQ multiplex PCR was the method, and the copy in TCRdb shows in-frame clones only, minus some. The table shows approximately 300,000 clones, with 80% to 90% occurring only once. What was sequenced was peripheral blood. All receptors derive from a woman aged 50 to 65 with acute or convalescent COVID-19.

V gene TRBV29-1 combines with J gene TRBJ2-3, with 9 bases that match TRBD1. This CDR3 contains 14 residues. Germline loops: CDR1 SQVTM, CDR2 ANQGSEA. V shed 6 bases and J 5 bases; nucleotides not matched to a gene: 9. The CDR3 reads CSVVPGQGGDTQYF. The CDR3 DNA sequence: TGCAGCGTCGTCCCGGGACAGGGAGGAGATACGCAGTATTTT.

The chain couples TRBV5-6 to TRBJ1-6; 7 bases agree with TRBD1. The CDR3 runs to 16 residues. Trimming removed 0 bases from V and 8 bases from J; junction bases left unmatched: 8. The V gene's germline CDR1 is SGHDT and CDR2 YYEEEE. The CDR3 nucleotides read TGTGCCAGCAGCTTGGACCTCGACAGGGCATATTCACCCCTCCACTTT. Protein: CASSLDLDRAYSPLHF.

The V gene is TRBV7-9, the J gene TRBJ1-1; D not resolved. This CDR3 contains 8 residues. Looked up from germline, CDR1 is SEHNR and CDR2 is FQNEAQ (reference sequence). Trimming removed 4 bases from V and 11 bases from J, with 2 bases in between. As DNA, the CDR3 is TGTGCCAGCAGCTCGGCTTTCTTT. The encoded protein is CASSSAFF. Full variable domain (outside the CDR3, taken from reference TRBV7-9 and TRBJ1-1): DTGVSQNPRHKITKRGQNVTFRCDPISEHNRLYWYRQTLGQGPEFLTYFQNEAQLEKSRLLSDRFSAERPKGSFSTLEIQRTEQGDSAMYLCASSSAFFGQGTRLTVV.

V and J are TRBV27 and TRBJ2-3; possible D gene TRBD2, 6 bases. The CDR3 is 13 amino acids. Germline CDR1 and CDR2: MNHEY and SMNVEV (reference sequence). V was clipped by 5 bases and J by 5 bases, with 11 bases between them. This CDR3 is CASSPWGEDTQYF. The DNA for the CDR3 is TGTGCCAGCAGTCCCTGGGGGGAAGATACGCAGTATTTT.

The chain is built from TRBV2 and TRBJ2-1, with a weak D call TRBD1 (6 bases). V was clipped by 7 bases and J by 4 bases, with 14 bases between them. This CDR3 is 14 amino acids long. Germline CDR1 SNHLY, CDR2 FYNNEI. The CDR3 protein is CASTLDRWYNEQFF. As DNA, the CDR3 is TGTGCCAGCACCCTTGACAGGTGGTACAATGAGCAGTTCTTC.

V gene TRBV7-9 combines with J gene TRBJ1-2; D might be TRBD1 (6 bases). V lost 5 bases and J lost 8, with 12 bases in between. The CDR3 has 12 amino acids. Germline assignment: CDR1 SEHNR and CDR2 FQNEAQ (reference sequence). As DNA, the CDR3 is TGTGCCAGCAGCAACCGACAGGACGGCTACACCTTC. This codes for CASSNRQDGYTF.

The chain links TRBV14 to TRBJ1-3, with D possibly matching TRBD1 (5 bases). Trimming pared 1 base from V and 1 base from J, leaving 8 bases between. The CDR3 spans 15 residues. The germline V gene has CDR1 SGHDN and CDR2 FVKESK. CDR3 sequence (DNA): TGTGCCAGCAGCCAAGTAGGGGTATCTGGAAACACCATATATTTT. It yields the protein CASSQVGVSGNTIYF. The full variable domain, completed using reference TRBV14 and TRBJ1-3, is EAGVTQFPSHSVIEKGQTVTLRCDPISGHDNLYWYRRVMGKEIKFLLHFVKESKQDESGMPNNRFLAERTGGTYSTLKVQPAELEDSGVYFCASSQVGVSGNTIYFGEGSWLTVV.

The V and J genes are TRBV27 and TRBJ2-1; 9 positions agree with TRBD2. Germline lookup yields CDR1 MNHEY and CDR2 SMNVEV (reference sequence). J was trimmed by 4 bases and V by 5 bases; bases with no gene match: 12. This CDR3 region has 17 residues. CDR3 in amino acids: CASSLSSGRAPYNEQFF. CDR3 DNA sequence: TGTGCCAGCAGTCTCAGTAGCGGGAGAGCCCCTTACAATGAGCAGTTCTTC.

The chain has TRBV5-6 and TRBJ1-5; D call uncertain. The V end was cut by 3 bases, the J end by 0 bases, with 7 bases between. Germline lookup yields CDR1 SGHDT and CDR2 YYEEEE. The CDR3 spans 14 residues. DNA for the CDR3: TGTGCCAGCAGCTCGGGGAATAGCAATCAGCCCCAGCATTTT. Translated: CASSSGNSNQPQHF.

Written as DNA, the CDR3 is TGTGCCACCAGCAGACCCCGACAGGGTAATATAGAGACCCAGTACTTC. This encodes CATSRPRQGNIETQYF. The genes are TRBV15 and TRBJ2-5; 7 bases match TRBD1. Trimming cost V 2 bases and J 4 bases; bases outside gene matches: 10. Germline CDR1 LNHNV, CDR2 YYDKDF (reference sequence). This CDR3 comprises 16 residues. Together with reference TRBV15 and TRBJ2-5, the CDR3 gives the full variable domain: DAMVIQNPRYQVTQFGKPVTLSCSQTLNHNVMYWYQQKSSQAPKLLFHYYDKDFNNEADTPDNFQSRRPNTSFCFLDIRSPGLGDTAMYLCATSRPRQGNIETQYFGPGTRLLVL.

The CDR3 here is CASSFNSLTSQETQYF. The CDR3 DNA sequence: TGCGCCAGCAGCTTTAACAGCCTTACATCTCAAGAGACCCAGTACTTC. The rearrangement links TRBV5-1 to TRBJ2-5; D not certain. Germline values: CDR1 SGHRS, CDR2 YFSETQ. V was cut by 2 bases and J by 2 bases, with 16 bases left in between. The CDR3 spans 16 residues.

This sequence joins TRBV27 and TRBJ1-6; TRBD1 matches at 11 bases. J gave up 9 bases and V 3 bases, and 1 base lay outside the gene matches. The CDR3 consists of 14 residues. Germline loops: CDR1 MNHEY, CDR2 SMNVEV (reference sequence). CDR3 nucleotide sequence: TGTGCCAGCAGTTTCGGACAGGGGGCTTCACCCCTCCACTTT. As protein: CASSFGQGASPLHF.

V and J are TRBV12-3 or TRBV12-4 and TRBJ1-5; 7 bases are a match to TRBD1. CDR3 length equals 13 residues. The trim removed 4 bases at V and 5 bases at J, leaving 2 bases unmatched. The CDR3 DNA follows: TGTGCCAGCAGTTACACAGGGGATCAGCCCCAGCATTTT. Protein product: CASSYTGDQPQHF.

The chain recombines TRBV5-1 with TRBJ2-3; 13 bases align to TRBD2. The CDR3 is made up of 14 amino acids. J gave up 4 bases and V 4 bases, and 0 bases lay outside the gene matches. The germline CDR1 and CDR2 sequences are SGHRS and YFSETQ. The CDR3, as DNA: TGCGCCAGCAGCGGGACTAGCGGGGCAGATACGCAGTATTTT. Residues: CASSGTSGADTQYF.

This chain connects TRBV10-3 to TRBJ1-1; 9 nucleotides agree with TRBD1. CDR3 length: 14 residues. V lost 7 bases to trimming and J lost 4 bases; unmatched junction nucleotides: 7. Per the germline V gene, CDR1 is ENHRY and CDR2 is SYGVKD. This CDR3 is CAITKGQGGTEAFF. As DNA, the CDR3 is TGTGCCATCACTAAGGGACAGGGAGGCACTGAAGCTTTCTTT.

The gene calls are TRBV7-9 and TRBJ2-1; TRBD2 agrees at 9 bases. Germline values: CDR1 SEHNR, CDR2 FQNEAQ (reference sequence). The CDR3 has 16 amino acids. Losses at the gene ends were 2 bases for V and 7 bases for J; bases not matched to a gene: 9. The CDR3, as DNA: TGTGCCAGCAGCTTATCGGCAGCGGGAGGCGGGAATGAGCAGTTCTTC. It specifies CASSLSAAGGGNEQFF.

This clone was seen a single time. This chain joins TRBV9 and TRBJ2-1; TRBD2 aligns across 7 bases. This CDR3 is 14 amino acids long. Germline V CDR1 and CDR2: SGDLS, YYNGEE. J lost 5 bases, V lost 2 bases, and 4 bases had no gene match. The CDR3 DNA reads TGTGCCAGCAGCGTTTCGGGAGGCGACAATGAGCAGTTCTTC. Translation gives CASSVSGGDNEQFF.

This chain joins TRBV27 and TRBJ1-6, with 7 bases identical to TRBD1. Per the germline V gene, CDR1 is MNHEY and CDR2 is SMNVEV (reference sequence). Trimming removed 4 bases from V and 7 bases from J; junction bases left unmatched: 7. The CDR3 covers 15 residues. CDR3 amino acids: CASSSHRGGNSPLHF. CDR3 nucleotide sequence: TGTGCCAGCAGTTCCCACAGGGGTGGCAATTCACCCCTCCACTTT.

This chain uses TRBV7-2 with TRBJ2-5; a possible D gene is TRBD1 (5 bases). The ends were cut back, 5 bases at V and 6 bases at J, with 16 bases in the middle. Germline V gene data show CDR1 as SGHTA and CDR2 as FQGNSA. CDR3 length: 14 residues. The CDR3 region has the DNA TGTGCCAGCAGCGTACCCCCGGACACAAAGACCCAGTACTTC. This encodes CASSVPPDTKTQYF. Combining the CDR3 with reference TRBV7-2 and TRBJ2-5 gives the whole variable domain GAGVSQSPSNKVTEKGKDVELRCDPISGHTALYWYRQSLGQGLEFLIYFQGNSAPDKSGLPSDRFSAERTGGSVSTLTIQRTQQEDSAVYLCASSVPPDTKTQYFGPGTRLLVL.

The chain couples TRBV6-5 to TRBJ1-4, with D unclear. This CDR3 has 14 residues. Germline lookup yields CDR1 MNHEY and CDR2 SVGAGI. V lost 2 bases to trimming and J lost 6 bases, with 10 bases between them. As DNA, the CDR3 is TGTGCCAGCAGTTACACTCGCGGAGATGAAAAACTGTTTTTT. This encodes CASSYTRGDEKLFF.

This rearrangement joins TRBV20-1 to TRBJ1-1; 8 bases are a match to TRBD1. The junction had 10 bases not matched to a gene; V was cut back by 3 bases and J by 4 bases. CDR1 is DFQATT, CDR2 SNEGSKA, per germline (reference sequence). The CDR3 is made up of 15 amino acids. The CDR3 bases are TGCAGTGCTAGTGTTTCTTCAGGGGGCTTCACTGAAGCTTTCTTT. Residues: CSASVSSGGFTEAFF.

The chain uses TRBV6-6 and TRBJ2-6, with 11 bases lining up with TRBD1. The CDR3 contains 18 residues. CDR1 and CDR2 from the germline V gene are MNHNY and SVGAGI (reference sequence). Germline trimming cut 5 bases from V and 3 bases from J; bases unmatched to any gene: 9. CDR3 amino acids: CASSQTGQGAGGANVLTF. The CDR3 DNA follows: TGTGCCAGCAGTCAAACAGGACAGGGGGCGGGTGGGGCCAACGTCCTGACTTTC.

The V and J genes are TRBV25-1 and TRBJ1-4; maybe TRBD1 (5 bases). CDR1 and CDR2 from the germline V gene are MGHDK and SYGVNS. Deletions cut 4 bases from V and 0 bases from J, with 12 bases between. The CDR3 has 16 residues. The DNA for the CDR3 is TGTGCCAGCAGTGGAGACAGCAGCGCAACTAATGAAAAACTGTTTTTT. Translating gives CASSGDSSATNEKLFF.

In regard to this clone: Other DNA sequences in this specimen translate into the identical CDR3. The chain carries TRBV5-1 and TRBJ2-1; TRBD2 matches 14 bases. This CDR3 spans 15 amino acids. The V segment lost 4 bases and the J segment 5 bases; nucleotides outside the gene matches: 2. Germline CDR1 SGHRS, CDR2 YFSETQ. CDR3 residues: CASSPGLAGDNEQFF. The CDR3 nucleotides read TGCGCCAGCAGCCCGGGACTAGCGGGAGACAATGAGCAGTTCTTC.

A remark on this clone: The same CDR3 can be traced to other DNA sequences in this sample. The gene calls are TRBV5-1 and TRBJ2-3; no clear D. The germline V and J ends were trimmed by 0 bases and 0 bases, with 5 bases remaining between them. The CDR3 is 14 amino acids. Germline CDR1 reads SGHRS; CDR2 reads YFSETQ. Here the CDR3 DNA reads TGCGCCAGCAGCTTGGACAGTAGCACAGATACGCAGTATTTT. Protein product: CASSLDSSTDTQYF.

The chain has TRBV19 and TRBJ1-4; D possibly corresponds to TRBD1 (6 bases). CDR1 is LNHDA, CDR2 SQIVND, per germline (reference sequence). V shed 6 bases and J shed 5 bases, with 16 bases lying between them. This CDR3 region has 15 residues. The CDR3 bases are TGTGCCAGTAGCCCCCGGACAGCTTTAAATGAAAAACTGTTTTTT. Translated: CASSPRTALNEKLFF.

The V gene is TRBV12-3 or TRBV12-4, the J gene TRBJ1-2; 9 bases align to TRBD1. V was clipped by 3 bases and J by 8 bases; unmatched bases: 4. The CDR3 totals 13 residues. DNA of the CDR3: TGTGCCAGCAGTTTCTCGACAGGGGGGGGCTACACCTTC. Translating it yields CASSFSTGGGYTF.

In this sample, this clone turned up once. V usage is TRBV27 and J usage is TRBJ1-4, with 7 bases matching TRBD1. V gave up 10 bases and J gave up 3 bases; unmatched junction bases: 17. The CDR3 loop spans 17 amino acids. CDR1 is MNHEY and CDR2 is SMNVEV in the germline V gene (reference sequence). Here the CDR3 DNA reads TGTGCCATCAAAGACAGGGCTGCTTTTGCGGCTAATGAAAAACTGTTTTTT. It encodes CAIKDRAAFAANEKLFF.

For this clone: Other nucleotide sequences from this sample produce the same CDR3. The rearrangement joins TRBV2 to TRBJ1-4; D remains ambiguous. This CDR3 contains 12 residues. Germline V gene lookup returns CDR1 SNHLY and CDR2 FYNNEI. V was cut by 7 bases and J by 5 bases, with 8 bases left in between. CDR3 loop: CASNRRNEKLFF. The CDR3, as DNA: TGTGCCAGCAACCGCAGAAATGAAAAACTGTTTTTT.

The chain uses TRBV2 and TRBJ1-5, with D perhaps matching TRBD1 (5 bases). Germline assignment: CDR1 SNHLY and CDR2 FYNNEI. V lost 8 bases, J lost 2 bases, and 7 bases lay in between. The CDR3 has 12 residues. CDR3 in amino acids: CASATGNQPQHF. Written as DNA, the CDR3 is TGTGCCAGCGCGACAGGCAATCAGCCCCAGCATTTT.

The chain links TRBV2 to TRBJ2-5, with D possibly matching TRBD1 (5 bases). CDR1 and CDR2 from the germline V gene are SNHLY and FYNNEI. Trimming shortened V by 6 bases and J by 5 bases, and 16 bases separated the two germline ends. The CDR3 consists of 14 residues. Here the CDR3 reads CASRSQGSDETQYF. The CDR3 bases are TGTGCCAGCAGGAGCCAGGGATCAGACGAGACCCAGTACTTC.